This is a list of T cell receptor beta chains from one sample in a study of Tregs in tolerant kidney transplant recipients. Data came from immunoSEQ multiplex PCR; TCRdb stores just in-frame clones and leaves some out. This repertoire shows tens of thousands of clones, around 83% found once; its top ten account for more than 4.5%. The sequenced sample was CD4+ T cells from blood. These receptors all stem from a human donor in good health. The CDR3 runs from the conserved cysteine through the conserved F or W. D genes are given only for firm matches.

D gene,V gene,J gene,CDR3 DNA,CDR3 protein
-,TRBV29-1,TRBJ2-7,TGCAGCGTTGGCTTTGTTCGGGGGTCCGAGCAGTACTTC,CSVGFVRGSEQYF
TRBD2,TRBV6-1,TRBJ2-5,TGTGCCAGCAGCCGGGGGGAAGAGACCCAGTACTTC,CASSRGEETQYF
-,TRBV6-5,TRBJ2-1,TGTGCCAGCGGGGATCGCGGGGCGTTCAGAGAGCAGTTCTTC,CASGDRGAFREQFF
TRBD1,TRBV7-3,TRBJ1-1,TGTGCCAGCAGGCCTACAGGGGGCACTGAAGCTTTCTTT,CASRPTGGTEAFF
-,TRBV29-1,TRBJ1-1,TGCAGCGCCAAAAACATGGTAGAGAACACTGAAGCTTTCTTT,CSAKNMVENTEAFF
TRBD2,TRBV6-4,TRBJ2-2,TGTGCCAGCAGTGCGGGACTAGCAACCGGGGAGCTGTTTTTT,CASSAGLATGELFF
-,TRBV20-1,TRBJ2-3,TGCAGTGCTACCCTCGGGGATACGCAGTATTTT,CSATLGDTQYF
TRBD2,TRBV7-2,TRBJ2-1,TGTGCCAGCAGCTTAGTTGGGGGTCTAGCGGGATACAATGAGCAGTTCTTC,CASSLVGGLAGYNEQFF
-,TRBV4-1,TRBJ1-4,TGCGCCAGCAGCCAAGGTACCCAGGGTAATGAAAAACTGTTTTTT,CASSQGTQGNEKLFF
TRBD1,TRBV6-5,TRBJ2-7,TGTGCCAGCAGCAAACGGACAGGTACCTACGAGCAGTACTTC,CASSKRTGTYEQYF
TRBD2,TRBV5-3,TRBJ2-1,TGTGCCAGAAGCTTTAGCGGGAGCTCCTACAATGAGCAGTTCTTC,CARSFSGSSYNEQFF
TRBD1,TRBV28,TRBJ2-5,TGTGCCAGCAGTATTACCCCTCCGACAGGGCTTGGAGAGACCCAGTACTTC,CASSITPPTGLGETQYF
-,TRBV7-6,TRBJ1-4,TGTGCCAGCAGCCTCACAGTGACCATCGATGAAAAACTGTTTTTT,CASSLTVTIDEKLFF
-,TRBV6-4,TRBJ2-7,TGTGCCAGCAAGGGGAGGAGGACTTGGCACGAGCAGTACTTC,CASKGRRTWHEQYF
-,TRBV4-3,TRBJ1-4,TGCGCCAGCAGCCAAGGTGGGGGGATTAGTGAAAAACTGTTTTTT,CASSQGGGISEKLFF
-,TRBV6-1,TRBJ2-7,TGTGCCAGCAGTGAACCCCCAGGGTACGAGCAGTACTTC,CASSEPPGYEQYF
TRBD1,TRBV5-4,TRBJ2-1,TGTGCCAGCAGCGCGGGACAGGCCAACAATGAGCAGTTCTTC,CASSAGQANNEQFF
-,TRBV2,TRBJ2-1,TGTGCCAGCAGTCGGACTACAAATGAGCAGTTCTTC,CASSRTTNEQFF
TRBD2,TRBV27,TRBJ2-3,TGTGCCAGCAGTTTTAAGAGGGCTGGTAGCGGGGGGGCGGGTACGCAGTATTTT,CASSFKRAGSGGAGTQYF
-,TRBV5-1,TRBJ1-6,TGCGCCAGCAGCTTGGCCGGGGCTACCTATAATTCACCCCTCCACTTT,CASSLAGATYNSPLHF
-,TRBV11-2,TRBJ1-3,TGTGCCAGCAGCCAAAGGGGGGCGGGCGGAAACACCATATATTTT,CASSQRGAGGNTIYF
-,TRBV9,TRBJ2-2,TGTGCCAGCAGCGTAGCAGGGGCCCGCACCGGGGAGCTGTTTTTT,CASSVAGARTGELFF
TRBD2,TRBV5-4,TRBJ2-7,TGTGCCAGCAGCGTACCGGGACTAGCGGGGATCGGCGAGCAGTACTTC,CASSVPGLAGIGEQYF
TRBD2,TRBV30,TRBJ2-2,TGTGCCTCGTACCCCGGGACTAGCGGGGACGGCGGGGAGCTGTTTTTT,CASYPGTSGDGGELFF
-,TRBV6-6,TRBJ2-7,TGTGCCAGCAGGGAGGCAATAGGGAGGTCCTACGAGCAGTACTTC,CASREAIGRSYEQYF
-,TRBV7-8,TRBJ2-7,TGTGCCAGCAGCTTAGCAGGGGCGCCCACCTACGAGCAGTACTTC,CASSLAGAPTYEQYF
TRBD1,TRBV7-2,TRBJ1-1,TGTGCCAGCAGCTTTAAGGGACAGTCGAACACTGAAGCTTTCTTT,CASSFKGQSNTEAFF
-,TRBV7-6,TRBJ2-2,TGTGCCAGCAGCTTAGTGGGGAACCCTGTTACCGGGGAGCTGTTTTTT,CASSLVGNPVTGELFF
-,TRBV10-3,TRBJ2-3,TGTGCCATCAGTAGATACGGGACGGTCAGCACAGATACGCAGTATTTT,CAISRYGTVSTDTQYF
-,TRBV2,TRBJ2-5,TGTGCCAGTGATGGGACCCTGCCCCAGGGGGAGACCCAGTACTTC,CASDGTLPQGETQYF
-,TRBV25-1,TRBJ2-7,TGTGCCAGCAGTGAATGGTCTAGTCCCCCCGTCGAGCAGTACTTC,CASSEWSSPPVEQYF
TRBD2,TRBV5-4,TRBJ2-1,TGTGCCAGCAGCTTGGGACAGACTAGCGGGAGGGGGAATGAGCAGTTCTTC,CASSLGQTSGRGNEQFF
TRBD1,TRBV7-3,TRBJ2-1,TGTGCCAGCAGCTTGGGGACAGGGGGTAGCAATGAGCAGTTCTTC,CASSLGTGGSNEQFF
-,TRBV6-1,TRBJ1-2,TGTGCCAGCAAGGGAGCCAGCTATGGCTACACCTTC,CASKGASYGYTF
-,TRBV5-8,TRBJ1-2,TGTGCCAGCAGCCCGGACAGACTTAACTATGGCTACACCTTC,CASSPDRLNYGYTF